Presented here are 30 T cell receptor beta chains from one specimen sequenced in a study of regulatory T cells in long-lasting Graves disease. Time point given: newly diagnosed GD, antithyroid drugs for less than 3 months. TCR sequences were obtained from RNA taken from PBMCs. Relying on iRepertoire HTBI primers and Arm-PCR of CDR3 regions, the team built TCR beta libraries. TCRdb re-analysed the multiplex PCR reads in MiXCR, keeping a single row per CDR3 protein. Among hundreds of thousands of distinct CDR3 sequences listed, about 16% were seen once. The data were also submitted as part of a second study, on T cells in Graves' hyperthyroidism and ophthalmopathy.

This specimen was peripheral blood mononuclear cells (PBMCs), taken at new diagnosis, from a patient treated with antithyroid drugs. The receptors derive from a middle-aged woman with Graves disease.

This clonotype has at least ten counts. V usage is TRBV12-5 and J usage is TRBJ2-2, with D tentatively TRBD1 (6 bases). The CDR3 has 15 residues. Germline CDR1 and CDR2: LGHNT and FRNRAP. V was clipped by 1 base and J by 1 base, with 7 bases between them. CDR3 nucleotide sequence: TGTGCTAGTGGTTTGGGGACAGTGAACACCGGGGAGCTGTTTTTT. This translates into CASGLGTVNTGELFF. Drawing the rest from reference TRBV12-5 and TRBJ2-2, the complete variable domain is DARVTQTPRHKVTEMGQEVTMRCQPILGHNTVFWYRQTMMQGLELLAYFRNRAPLDDSGMPKDRFSAEMPDATLATLKIQPSEPRDSAVYFCASGLGTVNTGELFFGEGSRLTVL.

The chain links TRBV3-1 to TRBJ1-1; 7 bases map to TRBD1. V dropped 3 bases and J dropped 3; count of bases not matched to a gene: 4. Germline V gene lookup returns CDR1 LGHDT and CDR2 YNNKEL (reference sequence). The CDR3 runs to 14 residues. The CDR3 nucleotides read TGTGCCAGCAGCCAGGCAGGGGGGTACACTGAAGCTTTCTTT. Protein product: CASSQAGGYTEAFF.

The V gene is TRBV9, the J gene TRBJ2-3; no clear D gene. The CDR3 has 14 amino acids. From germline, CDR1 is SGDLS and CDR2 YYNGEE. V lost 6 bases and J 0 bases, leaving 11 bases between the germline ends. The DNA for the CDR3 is TGTGCCAGCACCTTTTCCTTTAGCACAGATACGCAGTATTTT. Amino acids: CASTFSFSTDTQYF.

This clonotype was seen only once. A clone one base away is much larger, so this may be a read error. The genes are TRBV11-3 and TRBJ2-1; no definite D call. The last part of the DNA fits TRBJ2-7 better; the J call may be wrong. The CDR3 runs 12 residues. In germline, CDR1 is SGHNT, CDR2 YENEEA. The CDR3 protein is CASSFPYNEQYF. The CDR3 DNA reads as TGTGCCAGCAGCTTTCCCTACAATGAGCAGTACTTC.

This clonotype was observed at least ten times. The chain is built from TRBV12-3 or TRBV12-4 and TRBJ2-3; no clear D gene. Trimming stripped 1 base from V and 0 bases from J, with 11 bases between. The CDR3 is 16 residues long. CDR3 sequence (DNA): TGTGCCAGCAGTTTAGGAGGCGTGGGGAGCACAGATACGCAGTATTTT. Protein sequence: CASSLGGVGSTDTQYF.

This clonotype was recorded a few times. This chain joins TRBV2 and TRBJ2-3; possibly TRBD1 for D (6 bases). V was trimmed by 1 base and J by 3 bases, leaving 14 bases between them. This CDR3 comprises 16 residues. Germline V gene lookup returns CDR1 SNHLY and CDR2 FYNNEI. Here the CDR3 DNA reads TGTGCCAGCAGTGAAGGGTATGGGACATTTACAGATACGCAGTATTTT. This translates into CASSEGYGTFTDTQYF.

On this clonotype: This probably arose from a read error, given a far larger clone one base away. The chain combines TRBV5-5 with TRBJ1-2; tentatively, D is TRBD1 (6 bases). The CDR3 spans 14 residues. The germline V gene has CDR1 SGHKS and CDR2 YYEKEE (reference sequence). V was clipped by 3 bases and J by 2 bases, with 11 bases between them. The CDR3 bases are TGTGCCAGCAGCTCGGTACAGGGAAACTATGGCTACACCTTC. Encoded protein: CASSSVQGNYGYTF.

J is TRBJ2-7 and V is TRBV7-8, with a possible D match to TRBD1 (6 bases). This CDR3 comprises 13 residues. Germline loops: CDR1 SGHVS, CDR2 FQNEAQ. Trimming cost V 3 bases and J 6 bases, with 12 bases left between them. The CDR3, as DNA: TGTGCCAGCAGCTTTACAGGGTCCGCCGAGCAGTACTTC. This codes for CASSFTGSAEQYF.

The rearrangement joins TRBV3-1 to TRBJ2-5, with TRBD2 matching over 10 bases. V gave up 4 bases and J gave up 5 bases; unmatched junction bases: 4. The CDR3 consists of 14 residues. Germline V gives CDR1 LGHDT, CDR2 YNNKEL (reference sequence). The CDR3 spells CASSRLAGVETQYF. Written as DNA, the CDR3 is TGTGCCAGCAGCCGTCTAGCGGGGGTTGAGACCCAGTACTTC.

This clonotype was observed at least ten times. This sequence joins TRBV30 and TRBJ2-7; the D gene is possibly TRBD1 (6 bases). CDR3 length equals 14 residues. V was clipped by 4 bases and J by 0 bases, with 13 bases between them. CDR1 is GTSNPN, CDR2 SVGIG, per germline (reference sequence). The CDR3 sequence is CAWTLPGHSYEQYF. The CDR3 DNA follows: TGTGCCTGGACCCTACCGGGACACTCCTACGAGCAGTACTTC.

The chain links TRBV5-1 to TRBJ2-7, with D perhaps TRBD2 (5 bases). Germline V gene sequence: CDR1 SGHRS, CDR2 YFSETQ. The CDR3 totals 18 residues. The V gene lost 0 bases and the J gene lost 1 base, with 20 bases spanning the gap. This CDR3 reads CASSLAPQIEGRSYEQYF. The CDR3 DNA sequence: TGCGCCAGCAGCTTGGCCCCTCAGATAGAGGGAAGGTCCTACGAGCAGTACTTC.

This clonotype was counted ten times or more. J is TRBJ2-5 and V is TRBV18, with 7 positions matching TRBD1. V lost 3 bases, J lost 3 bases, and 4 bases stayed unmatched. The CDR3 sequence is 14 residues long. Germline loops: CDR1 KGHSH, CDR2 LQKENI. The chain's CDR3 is CASSPRDREETQYF. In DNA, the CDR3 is TGTGCCAGCTCACCCCGGGACAGAGAAGAGACCCAGTACTTC. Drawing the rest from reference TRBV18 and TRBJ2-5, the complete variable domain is NAGVMQNPRHLVRRRGQEARLRCSPMKGHSHVYWYRQLPEEGLKFMVYLQKENIIDESGMPKERFSAEFPKEGPSILRIQQVVRGDSAAYFCASSPRDREETQYFGPGTRLLVL.

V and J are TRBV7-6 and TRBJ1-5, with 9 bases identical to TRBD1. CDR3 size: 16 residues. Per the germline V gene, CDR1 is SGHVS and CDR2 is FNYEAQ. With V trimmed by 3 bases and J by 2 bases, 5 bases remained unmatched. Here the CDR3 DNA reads TGTGCCAGCAGCTTGGGGACAGGGCCGGGCAATCAGCCCCAGCATTTT. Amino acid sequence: CASSLGTGPGNQPQHF.

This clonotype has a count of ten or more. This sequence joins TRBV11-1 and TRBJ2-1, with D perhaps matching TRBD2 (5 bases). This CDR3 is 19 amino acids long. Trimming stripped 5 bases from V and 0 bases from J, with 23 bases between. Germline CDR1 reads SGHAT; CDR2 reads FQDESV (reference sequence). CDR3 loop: CASSQRRLAVKSSYNEQFF. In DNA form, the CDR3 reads TGTGCCAGCAGCCAGAGGAGGCTAGCAGTAAAAAGCTCCTACAATGAGCAGTTCTTC.

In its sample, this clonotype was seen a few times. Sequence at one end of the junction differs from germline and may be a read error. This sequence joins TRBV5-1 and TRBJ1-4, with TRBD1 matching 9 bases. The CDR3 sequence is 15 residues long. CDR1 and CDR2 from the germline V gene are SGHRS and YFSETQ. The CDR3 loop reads CASSPEGQGGGKLVF. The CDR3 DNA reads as TGCGCCAGCAGCCCGGAGGGACAGGGAGGCGGAAAACTGGTTTTT.

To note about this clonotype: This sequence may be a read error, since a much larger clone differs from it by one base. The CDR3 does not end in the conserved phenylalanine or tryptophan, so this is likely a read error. CDR3 in amino acids: CASSPRDINTWPQHL. The CDR3 nucleotides read TGTGCCAGTAGTCCCAGGGACATCAATACGTGGCCCCAGCATTTA. The rearrangement uses TRBV19 and TRBJ1-5; D may be TRBD1 (6 bases). With 5 bases removed from V and 9 bases from J, the gap between germline ends came to 20 bases. This CDR3 contains 15 residues. Germline lookup yields CDR1 LNHDA and CDR2 SQIVND (reference sequence).

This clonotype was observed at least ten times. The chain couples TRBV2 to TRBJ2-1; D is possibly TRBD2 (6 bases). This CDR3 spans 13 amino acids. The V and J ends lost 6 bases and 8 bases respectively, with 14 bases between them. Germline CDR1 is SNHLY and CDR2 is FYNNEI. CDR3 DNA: TGTGCCAGCAGGGCGGGACCTGAACATGAGCAGTTCTTC. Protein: CASRAGPEHEQFF.

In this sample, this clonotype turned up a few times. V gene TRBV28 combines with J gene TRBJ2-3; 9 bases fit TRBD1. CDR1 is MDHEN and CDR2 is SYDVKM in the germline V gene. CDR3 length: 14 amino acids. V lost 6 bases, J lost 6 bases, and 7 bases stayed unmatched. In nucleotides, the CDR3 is TGTGCCAGCAGCCCCGGGACAGGGCTGGATACGCAGTATTTT. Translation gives CASSPGTGLDTQYF.

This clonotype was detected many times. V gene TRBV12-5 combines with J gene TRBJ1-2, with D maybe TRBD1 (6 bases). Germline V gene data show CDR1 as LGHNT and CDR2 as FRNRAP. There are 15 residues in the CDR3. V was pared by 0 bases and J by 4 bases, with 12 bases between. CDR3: CASGLVPGHAYGYTF. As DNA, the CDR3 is TGTGCTAGTGGTTTGGTACCGGGACATGCCTATGGCTACACCTTC.

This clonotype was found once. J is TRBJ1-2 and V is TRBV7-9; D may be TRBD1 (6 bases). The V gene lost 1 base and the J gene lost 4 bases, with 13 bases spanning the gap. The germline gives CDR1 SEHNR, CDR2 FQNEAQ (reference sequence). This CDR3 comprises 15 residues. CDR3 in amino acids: CASSLDPTGSYGYTF. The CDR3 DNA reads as TGTGCCAGCAGCTTAGATCCCACAGGGAGCTATGGCTACACCTTC.

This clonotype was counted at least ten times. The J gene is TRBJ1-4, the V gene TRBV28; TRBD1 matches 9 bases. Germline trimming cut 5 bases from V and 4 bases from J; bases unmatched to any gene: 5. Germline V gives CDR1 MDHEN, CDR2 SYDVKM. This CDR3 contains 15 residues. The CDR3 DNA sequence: TGTGCCAGCAGTGAGACAGGGGGTGGTAATGAAAAACTGTTTTTT. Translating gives CASSETGGGNEKLFF.

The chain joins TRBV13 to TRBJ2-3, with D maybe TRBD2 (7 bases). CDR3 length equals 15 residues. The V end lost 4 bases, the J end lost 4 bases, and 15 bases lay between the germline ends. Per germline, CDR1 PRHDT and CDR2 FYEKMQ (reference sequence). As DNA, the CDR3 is TGTGCCAGCAGCTCCCCTCCGGGGGGCCCAGATACGCAGTATTTT. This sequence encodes CASSSPPGGPDTQYF.

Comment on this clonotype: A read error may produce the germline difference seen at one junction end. The CDR3 DNA reads TGTGCCGGCAGTTACGTAGCGGGGGGCGGGGATACGCAGTATTTT. Protein: CAGSYVAGGGDTQYF. The V call is TRBV6-9, the J call TRBJ2-3, with 10 bases fitting TRBD2. The V gene's germline CDR1 is MNHGY and CDR2 SVAAGI. CDR3 length: 15 amino acids.

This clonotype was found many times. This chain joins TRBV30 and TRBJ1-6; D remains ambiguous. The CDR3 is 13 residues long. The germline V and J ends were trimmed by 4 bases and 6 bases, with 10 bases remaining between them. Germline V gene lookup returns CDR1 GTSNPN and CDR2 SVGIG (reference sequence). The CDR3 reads CAWKAEVNSPLHF. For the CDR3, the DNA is TGTGCCTGGAAAGCAGAAGTTAATTCACCCCTCCACTTT.

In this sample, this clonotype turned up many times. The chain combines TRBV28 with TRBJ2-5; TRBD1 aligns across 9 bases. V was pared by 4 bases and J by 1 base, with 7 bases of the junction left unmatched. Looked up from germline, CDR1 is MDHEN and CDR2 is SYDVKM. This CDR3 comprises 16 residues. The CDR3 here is CASSSTQGAGQETQYF. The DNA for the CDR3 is TGTGCCAGCAGTTCAACACAGGGGGCAGGCCAAGAGACCCAGTACTTC.

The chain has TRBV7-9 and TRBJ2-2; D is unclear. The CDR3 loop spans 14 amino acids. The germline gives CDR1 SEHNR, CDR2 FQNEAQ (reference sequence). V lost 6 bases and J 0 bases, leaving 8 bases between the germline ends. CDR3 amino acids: CASRPIPNTGELFF. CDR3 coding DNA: TGTGCCAGCAGACCTATTCCGAACACCGGGGAGCTGTTTTTT.

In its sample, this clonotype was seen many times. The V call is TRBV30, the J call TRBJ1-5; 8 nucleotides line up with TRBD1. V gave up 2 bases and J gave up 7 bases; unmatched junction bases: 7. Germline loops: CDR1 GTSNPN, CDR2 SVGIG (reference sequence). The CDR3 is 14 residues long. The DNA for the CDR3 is TGTGCCTGGAGTTCAGGACAGGGCCAGCAGCCCCAGCATTTT. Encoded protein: CAWSSGQGQQPQHF.

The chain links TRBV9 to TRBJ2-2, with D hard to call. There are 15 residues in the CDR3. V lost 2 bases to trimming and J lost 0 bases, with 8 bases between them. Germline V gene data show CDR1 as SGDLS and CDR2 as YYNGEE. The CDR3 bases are TGTGCCAGCAGCGTGGGGTTCGCGAACACCGGGGAGCTGTTTTTT. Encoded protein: CASSVGFANTGELFF.

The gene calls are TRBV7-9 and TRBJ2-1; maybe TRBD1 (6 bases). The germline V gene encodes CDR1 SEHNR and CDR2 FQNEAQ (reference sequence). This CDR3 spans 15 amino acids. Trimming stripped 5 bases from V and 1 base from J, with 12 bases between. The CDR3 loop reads CASSQIGQSYNEQFF. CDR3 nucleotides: TGTGCCAGCAGCCAGATTGGACAGTCCTACAATGAGCAGTTCTTC. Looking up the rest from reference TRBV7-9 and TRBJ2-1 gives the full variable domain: DTGVSQNPRHKITKRGQNVTFRCDPISEHNRLYWYRQTLGQGPEFLTYFQNEAQLEKSRLLSDRFSAERPKGSFSTLEIQRTEQGDSAMYLCASSQIGQSYNEQFFGPGTRLTVL.

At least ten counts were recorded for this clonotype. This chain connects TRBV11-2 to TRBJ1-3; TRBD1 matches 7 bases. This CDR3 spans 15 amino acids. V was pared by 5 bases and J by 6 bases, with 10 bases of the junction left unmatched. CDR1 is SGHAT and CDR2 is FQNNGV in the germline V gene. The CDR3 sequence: CASSVTGQDENTIYF. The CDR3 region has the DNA TGTGCCAGCAGCGTTACAGGACAGGACGAAAACACCATATATTTT.